This T cell receptor (beta chain) was sequenced in a study of shared clonotypes between healthy human individuals. Overall study results and limits: Only blood was sampled, and tissue TCR repertoires likely differ from blood ones.

Measured with immunoSEQ multiplex PCR; TCRdb has only the in-frame clones, and not every one. The data hold over 2 million clones, with 85% to 95% observed a single time. Adults of Caucasian background living in Nashville, Tennessee made up all donors. CDR1 and CDR2 from the germline V gene are MDHEN and SYDVKM. Trimming cost V 7 bases and J 0 bases, with 12 bases left between them. This CDR3 contains 14 residues. A note on this clone: Its antigen is currently unknown.

The chain combines TRBV28 with TRBJ1-1; D is undetermined. The material sequenced was naive CD4+ T cells from PBMCs. The subset here: CD45RA+ positively selected. The source of this sequence is a man between 18 and 35 years old in good health. Some clones in this sample may be carry-over from other donors' samples. CDR3 in DNA: TGTGCCAGCAAGAAGGGCGGGATGAACACTGAAGCTTTCTTT. Translating gives CASKKGGMNTEAFF.